The 24 T cell receptor beta chains below all came from one sample that was sequenced in a study of T cells expressing NK-cell markers. TCRdb re-called the 5' RACE reads and shows each CDR3 protein once, DNA omitted. The listing records about 260,000 distinct CDR3 sequences. Sequenced input: blood T cells: a sorted CD56 or NKG2C T cell subset, CD4+ or CD8+ T cells, or bulk PBMC T cells (not recorded which). The receptors here all came from a man aged 18 to 35 in good health.

The chain uses TRBV29-1 and TRBJ2-1; the TCRdb call, TRBD1, lacks DNA for checking. CDR1 and CDR2 (germline): SQVTM, ANQGSEA. The length of the CDR3 is 14 residues. This CDR3 is CSARRDPGSYEQFF.

This chain joins TRBV29-1 and TRBJ2-1; TCRdb's D call of TRBD2 is untestable without DNA. The CDR3 runs to 14 residues. Germline V lookup: CDR1 SQVTM, CDR2 ANQGSEA. CDR3 amino acids: CSAGRLVSYNEQFF.

This chain links TRBV5-4 with TRBJ2-3. The CDR3 has 12 residues. Looked up from germline, CDR1 is SGHNT and CDR2 is YYREEE (reference sequence). The CDR3 loop is CASSSPRDTQYF.

The chain carries TRBV6-1 and TRBJ2-1; the D call of TRBD1 rests on TCRdb alone, since no DNA is present to check it. The CDR3 spans 15 residues. Germline CDR1 MNHNS, CDR2 SASEGT. CDR3 sequence reads: CASGSGGQGVNEQFF.

The V gene is TRBV18, the J gene TRBJ2-1; lacking DNA, the TRBD2 call made by TCRdb goes unchecked. This CDR3 comprises 15 residues. The germline V gene encodes CDR1 KGHSH and CDR2 LQKENI. This CDR3 reads CASSPPVAEGRGQFF.

The chain has TRBV27 and TRBJ2-7; the D gene TCRdb calls, TRBD1, cannot be checked with no DNA. The CDR3 covers 14 residues. The germline V gene encodes CDR1 MNHEY and CDR2 SMNVEV (reference sequence). CDR3: CASGRGGVPYEQYF.

CDR3 sequence: CASSPSSRATDTQYF. The chain carries TRBV7-2 and TRBJ2-3; TCRdb returns TRBD2, unconfirmable since there is no DNA. The CDR3 is made up of 15 amino acids. Germline CDR1 and CDR2: SGHTA and FQGNSA.

The rearrangement links TRBV20-1 to TRBJ2-5; the D call from TCRdb, TRBD2, cannot be confirmed without DNA. Germline V gene sequence: CDR1 DFQATT, CDR2 SNEGSKA (reference sequence). The CDR3 is 19 amino acids. The CDR3 here is CSARGVPASGRTWEETQYF.

V and J are TRBV25-1 and TRBJ2-7; no DNA is available, so the TRBD2 call from TCRdb remains unchecked. The CDR3 covers 15 residues. In germline, CDR1 is MGHDK, CDR2 SYGVNS. CDR3: CASGYRRGLGLEQYF.

The chain uses TRBV24-1 and TRBJ2-1. In germline, CDR1 is KGHDR, CDR2 SFDVKD. This CDR3 contains 15 residues. The CDR3 region is CATSDGVSSYNEQFF.

The CDR3 protein is CASSLQQRGETQYF. V gene TRBV13 combines with J gene TRBJ2-5; no DNA is available, so the TRBD1 call from TCRdb remains unchecked. CDR3 length: 14 residues. CDR1 and CDR2 from the germline V gene are PRHDT and FYEKMQ (reference sequence). The full variable domain, with the rest looked up from reference TRBV13 and TRBJ2-5, is AAGVIQSPRHLIKEKRETATLKCYPIPRHDTVYWYQQGPGQDPQFLISFYEKMQSDKGSIPDRFSAQQFSDYHSELNMSSLELGDSALYFCASSLQQRGETQYFGPGTRLLVL.

The chain links TRBV29-1 to TRBJ2-1; TCRdb gives TRBD2 as the D gene, but with no DNA this cannot be confirmed. The CDR3 totals 13 residues. Per germline, CDR1 SQVTM and CDR2 ANQGSEA. CDR3 in amino acids: CSVVREGRNEQFF.

This chain uses TRBV6-5 with TRBJ1-3. Germline CDR1 reads MNHEY; CDR2 reads SVGAGI. The CDR3 length is 16 residues. The chain's CDR3 is CASSYSRGLGGNTIYF.

The chain employs TRBV29-1 and TRBJ2-4; the D call of TRBD1 rests on TCRdb alone, since no DNA is present to check it. The germline V gene encodes CDR1 SQVTM and CDR2 ANQGSEA. The CDR3 consists of 15 residues. CDR3 protein: CSVARTGGGTNIQYF. Full variable domain (remainder filled in from reference TRBV29-1 and TRBJ2-4): SAVISQKPSRDICQRGTSLTIQCQVDSQVTMMFWYRQQPGQSLTLIATANQGSEATYESGFVIDKFPISRPNLTFSTLTVSNMSPEDSSIYLCSVARTGGGTNIQYFGAGTRLSVL.

CDR3 residues: CASSNLQGVMLETQYF. The chain carries TRBV21-1 and TRBJ2-5; TCRdb names TRBD1, which stays unverified in the absence of DNA. TRBV21-1 is recorded as a pseudogene. CDR3 length equals 16 residues.

This chain connects TRBV5-1 to TRBJ1-3; TCRdb reports TRBD1, a call that lacks DNA to check it against. Germline V lookup: CDR1 SGHRS, CDR2 YFSETQ. The length of the CDR3 is 15 residues. This CDR3 reads CASSPGGGTGNTIYF. Full variable domain (missing parts from reference TRBV5-1 and TRBJ1-3): KAGVTQTPRYLIKTRGQQVTLSCSPISGHRSVSWYQQTPGQGLQFLFEYFSETQRNKGNFPGRFSGRQFSNSRSEMNVSTLELGDSALYLCASSPGGGTGNTIYFGEGSWLTVV.

This chain uses TRBV7-2 with TRBJ2-7; checking the TCRdb D call of TRBD2 is not possible without DNA. CDR3 size: 14 residues. Germline CDR1 and CDR2: SGHTA and FQGNSA. CDR3 sequence reads: CASSVTGTFDEQYF.

The chain carries TRBV6-6 and TRBJ1-3. There are 13 residues in the CDR3. The germline gives CDR1 MNHNY, CDR2 SVGAGI (reference sequence). CDR3 sequence reads: CASSYGPGNTIYF.

The V gene is TRBV30, the J gene TRBJ1-1; TCRdb indicates TRBD1, and absent DNA this call remains unverified. Germline CDR1 reads GTSNPN; CDR2 reads SVGIG (reference sequence). The CDR3 consists of 16 residues. CDR3 region: CAWSAHSGHLNTEAFF. The full variable domain, rest sourced from reference TRBV30 and TRBJ1-1, is SQTIHQWPATLVQPVGSPLSLECTVEGTSNPNLYWYRQAAGRGLQLLFYSVGIGQISSEVPQNLSASRPQDRQFILSSKKLLLSDSGFYLCAWSAHSGHLNTEAFFGQGTRLTVV.

The rearrangement links TRBV24-1 to TRBJ2-5. This CDR3 comprises 11 residues. CDR1 KGHDR and CDR2 SFDVKD come from the germline V gene. This CDR3 is CATQGQETQYF.

The chain carries TRBV12-3 or TRBV12-4 and TRBJ2-1; TCRdb's D gene call, TRBD2, goes unchecked for lack of DNA. This CDR3 comprises 16 residues. CDR3 protein: CASSPQAGGPGNEQFF.

The genes are TRBV18 and TRBJ1-1. The CDR3 contains 15 residues. Germline V gives CDR1 KGHSH, CDR2 LQKENI. CDR3 sequence reads: CASSPGTARNTEAFF.

The V gene is TRBV29-1, the J gene TRBJ2-2; TCRdb names TRBD1, which stays unverified in the absence of DNA. The germline gives CDR1 SQVTM, CDR2 ANQGSEA. This CDR3 comprises 14 residues. CDR3 sequence reads: CSVYGTANTGELFF.

The chain combines TRBV2 with TRBJ2-1; the D gene TCRdb calls, TRBD2, cannot be checked with no DNA. This CDR3 has 16 amino acids. CDR1 and CDR2 from the germline V gene are SNHLY and FYNNEI. CDR3: CASSEYGSGSLDEQFF.